These 22 T cell receptor beta chains share one sample of origin, sequenced in a study (dated by TCRdb to 2013 to 2016). CD4+CD25+CD127-/low cells were isolated as Tregs. The protocol used for the library was 5' RACE. Sequencing used an Illumina MiSeq. TCRdb reworked the public reads: Q25 trimming with fastp, MiXCR clone assembly, productive beta chains retained. Every entry covers one CDR3 protein and lists the most common genes and DNA from its rows. The sample table lists about 55,000 distinct CDR3 sequences, roughly 20% of them with a count of one. The top ten constitute 2.5% to 4% of the sample. Sequenced material: tumor-infiltrating Tregs sorted from the breast tumor. All receptors come from a female donor with breast cancer.

The chain employs TRBV2 and TRBJ2-1, with a tentative D call TRBD2 (6 bases). Trimming removed 4 bases at V and 0 bases at J, with 13 bases between. From germline, CDR1 is SNHLY and CDR2 FYNNEI. CDR3 length: 16 residues. The CDR3 nucleotides are TGTGCCAGCAGTGGCGGGGACTTCTTCTCCTACAATGAGCAGTTCTTC. This codes for CASSGGDFFSYNEQFF.

The V gene is TRBV4-1, the J gene TRBJ1-1; the D is unclear. The CDR3 is made up of 14 amino acids. Germline V lookup: CDR1 MGHRA, CDR2 YSYEKL. Trimming pared 0 bases from V and 3 bases from J, leaving 8 bases between. CDR3 DNA sequence: TGCGCCAGCAGCCAAGAAAGGGTCGACACTGAAGCTTTCTTT. This codes for CASSQERVDTEAFF.

This clonotype showed up just once. This may be a read error, as it is one base from a much larger clone. This chain connects TRBV6-1 to TRBJ2-2; 7 bases agree with TRBD2. CDR3 length: 15 residues. Germline assignment: CDR1 MNHNS and CDR2 SASEGT. The CDR3 spells CASSLTSANTGKLFF. DNA of the CDR3: TGTGCCAGCAGTCTTACTAGCGCGAACACCGGGAAGCTGTTTTTT.

V usage is TRBV6-6 and J usage is TRBJ1-5; D remains ambiguous. The CDR3 has 13 residues. Germline lookup yields CDR1 MNHNY and CDR2 SVGAGI (reference sequence). The V and J ends lost 2 bases and 6 bases respectively, with 8 bases between them. DNA of the CDR3: TGTGCCAGCAGTTACGAATCTCGTCAGCCCCAGCATTTT. Protein product: CASSYESRQPQHF.

In its sample, this clonotype was seen a few times. The rearrangement links TRBV20-1 to TRBJ1-2; D is uncertain. Trimming cost V 0 bases and J 8 bases, with 10 bases left between them. This CDR3 is 12 amino acids long. CDR1 is DFQATT, CDR2 SNEGSKA, per germline (reference sequence). CDR3 coding DNA: TGCAGTGCTAGAGATCCCCCCCAAGGCTACACCTTC. The encoded protein is CSARDPPQGYTF.

This clonotype is medium-sized by share. The chain is built from TRBV28 and TRBJ1-1; 8 positions match TRBD1. CDR3 length: 11 residues. J was trimmed by 4 bases and V by 11 bases; bases with no gene match: 3. CDR1 is MDHEN, CDR2 SYDVKM, per germline. The DNA of the CDR3 is TGTGCCTCGACAGGGGTCACTGAAGCTTTCTTT. Protein product: CASTGVTEAFF. The full variable domain, its missing parts supplied by reference TRBV28 and TRBJ1-1, is DVKVTQSSRYLVKRTGEKVFLECVQDMDHENMFWYRQDPGLGLRLIYFSYDVKMKEKGDIPEGYSVSREKKERFSLILESASTNQTSMYLCASTGVTEAFFGQGTRLTVV.

This clonotype was detected only a few times. The chain combines TRBV28 with TRBJ1-2; a possible D gene is TRBD1 (5 bases). The CDR3 runs to 14 residues. CDR1 and CDR2 from the germline V gene are MDHEN and SYDVKM. V lost 1 base to trimming and J lost 4 bases, with 10 bases between them. Here the CDR3 reads CASSLFGGGYGYTF. CDR3 coding DNA: TGTGCCAGCAGTTTATTCGGCGGGGGCTATGGCTACACCTTC.

This clonotype was detected a few times. A read error may be the cause here, since a much bigger clone is one base away. This chain uses TRBV10-2 with TRBJ1-1; D unclear. The germline V gene has CDR1 WSHSY and CDR2 SAAADI. The CDR3 has 13 amino acids. Deletions cut 3 bases from V and 0 bases from J, with 5 bases between. The CDR3 loop reads CASSDDLNTEAFF. DNA of the CDR3: TGCGCCAGCAGTGATGATCTGAACACTGAAGCTTTCTTT.

A few counts support this clonotype. This chain connects TRBV7-3 to TRBJ2-7; unclear D gene. The CDR3 is 13 residues long. The germline CDR1 and CDR2 sequences are SGHTA and FQGTGA. The V gene lost 0 bases and the J gene lost 7 bases, with 10 bases spanning the gap. CDR3 in DNA: TGTGCCAGCAGCTTAACCTTATTGACAGAGCAGTACTTC. Its protein product is CASSLTLLTEQYF.

This clonotype has only a few counts. This chain links TRBV20-1 with TRBJ1-3; D unresolved. Between the trimmed V and J ends, which lost 2 bases and 2 bases, there was a span of 4 bases. Germline assignment: CDR1 DFQATT and CDR2 SNEGSKA (reference sequence). The length of the CDR3 is 12 residues. Written as DNA, the CDR3 is TGCAGTGCTAGACAGGCTGGAAACACCATATATTTT. This translates into CSARQAGNTIYF.

In its sample, this clonotype ranks as medium-sized. The chain joins TRBV6-6 to TRBJ1-5; maybe TRBD1 (6 bases). V lost 6 bases and J lost 3, with 9 bases in between. This CDR3 spans 13 amino acids. The germline V gene encodes CDR1 MNHNY and CDR2 SVGAGI (reference sequence). CDR3 in amino acids: CASSRGANQPQHF. The CDR3 bases are TGTGCCAGCAGCAGGGGTGCCAATCAGCCCCAGCATTTT.

This clonotype was seen a handful of times. The rearrangement links TRBV4-2 to TRBJ1-1, with TRBD1 matching over 7 bases. The CDR3 covers 15 residues. Germline-derived CDR1 and CDR2 are LGHNA and YNFKEQ. J gave up 0 bases and V 4 bases, and 5 bases lay outside the gene matches. The CDR3 is CASSRGQVMNTEAFF. The CDR3 DNA sequence: TGTGCCAGCAGCCGTGGACAGGTCATGAACACTGAAGCTTTCTTT.

The genes are TRBV7-3 and TRBJ2-7; 7 bases agree with TRBD2. The CDR3 is 13 amino acids. The V gene end was trimmed by 2 bases and the J gene end by 2 bases; junction bases not matched to a gene: 0. Germline V gene sequence: CDR1 SGHTA, CDR2 FQGTGA. The CDR3 protein is CASSLAGAYEQYF. The DNA for the CDR3 is TGTGCCAGCAGCTTAGCGGGGGCCTACGAGCAGTACTTC.

This clonotype was counted only a few times. The rearrangement uses TRBV5-1 and TRBJ2-7, with D possibly TRBD1 on 5 matching bases. Germline V gene data show CDR1 as SGHRS and CDR2 as YFSETQ. The CDR3 length is 13 residues. Trimming cost V 2 bases and J 8 bases, with 14 bases left between them. The CDR3 bases are TGCGCCAGCAGCTTAAGCTCTGGACAAAAGCAGTACTTC. Its translation is CASSLSSGQKQYF.

The chain joins TRBV5-4 to TRBJ2-5; TRBD2 aligns across 9 bases. The germline V gene encodes CDR1 SGHNT and CDR2 YYREEE (reference sequence). The CDR3 runs to 15 residues. After removal of 4 bases from V and 5 bases from J, the junction contained 9 bases not matched to a gene. The CDR3 DNA reads TGTGCCAGCAGCAACTATAGCGGGAGCAGGGAGACCCAGTACTTC. Translated, it gives CASSNYSGSRETQYF.

This clonotype appeared a few times. This chain joins TRBV12-5 and TRBJ2-1, with D tentatively TRBD2 (6 bases). CDR3 length: 17 residues. V was cut by 0 bases and J by 5 bases, with 17 bases left in between. Germline-derived CDR1 and CDR2 are LGHNT and FRNRAP. CDR3 in amino acids: CASGLVPPPLANNEQFF. The CDR3 DNA is TGTGCTAGTGGTTTGGTGCCTCCCCCTCTAGCGAACAATGAGCAGTTCTTC. The full variable domain, its missing parts supplied by reference TRBV12-5 and TRBJ2-1, is DARVTQTPRHKVTEMGQEVTMRCQPILGHNTVFWYRQTMMQGLELLAYFRNRAPLDDSGMPKDRFSAEMPDATLATLKIQPSEPRDSAVYFCASGLVPPPLANNEQFFGPGTRLTVL.

This clonotype was counted at least ten times. This sequence joins TRBV10-2 and TRBJ1-5, with no clear D. The CDR3 length is 15 residues. V lost 3 bases, J lost 0 bases, and 9 bases lay in between. Germline V gene data show CDR1 as WSHSY and CDR2 as SAAADI. CDR3 region: CASSDLRDSNQPQHF. DNA for the CDR3: TGCGCCAGCAGTGACCTGAGGGATAGCAATCAGCCCCAGCATTTT.

With respect to this clonotype: The limits of the CDR3 on the DNA are not certain, so only TCRdb's listed CDR3 is given. This CDR3 reads CSVGAGSYGHTF. The chain combines TRBV29-1 with TRBJ1-2; the table assigns TRBD1, which was not confirmed against the DNA. The CDR3 is 12 amino acids in total, end residues counted. Germline CDR1 is SQVTM and CDR2 is ANQGSEA.

The V and J genes are TRBV5-1 and TRBJ2-3; D is uncertain. This CDR3 contains 14 residues. CDR1 and CDR2 from the germline V gene are SGHRS and YFSETQ. The V end was cut by 0 bases, the J end by 4 bases, with 9 bases between. CDR3 region: CASSLEAVSDTQYF. The CDR3 DNA reads as TGCGCCAGCAGCTTGGAGGCAGTCTCAGATACGCAGTATTTT.

This clonotype occurred many times. V and J are TRBV7-2 and TRBJ2-1, with a weak D call TRBD1 (5 bases). This CDR3 comprises 13 residues. Per germline, CDR1 SGHTA and CDR2 FQGNSA. V was trimmed by 1 base and J by 12 bases, leaving 13 bases between them. The CDR3 sequence: CASSLEGVGMQFF. CDR3 DNA: TGTGCCAGCAGCTTAGAAGGGGTAGGGATGCAGTTCTTC. Drawing the rest from reference TRBV7-2 and TRBJ2-1, the complete variable domain is GAGVSQSPSNKVTEKGKDVELRCDPISGHTALYWYRQSLGQGLEFLIYFQGNSAPDKSGLPSDRFSAERTGGSVSTLTIQRTQQEDSAVYLCASSLEGVGMQFFGPGTRLTVL.

This chain uses TRBV4-1 with TRBJ1-6; D may be TRBD1 (5 bases). CDR1 and CDR2 (germline): MGHRA, YSYEKL. The length of the CDR3 is 15 residues. Trimming shortened V by 4 bases and J by 7 bases, and 14 bases separated the two germline ends. The DNA of the CDR3 is TGCGCCAGCAGCCCTCTGGCGGGACCGAATTCACCCCTCCACTTT. It encodes CASSPLAGPNSPLHF.

This clonotype was seen a few times. This chain links TRBV20-1 with TRBJ2-1, with 14 bases matching TRBD2. This CDR3 has 20 amino acids. Germline CDR1 reads DFQATT; CDR2 reads SNEGSKA (reference sequence). J was trimmed by 8 bases and V by 6 bases; bases with no gene match: 24. The DNA of the CDR3 is TGCAGTGCCAATCCGGCCTCCGGGACTAGCGGGAGTTCCGCGGCGGATGAGCAGTTCTTC. Amino acid sequence: CSANPASGTSGSSAADEQFF.